This TCR beta chain was obtained from a study of metastatic and nonmetastatic thyroid tumors. Thyroid surgery had not been preceded by any treatment in any patient. Through MiXCR, TCRdb re-clonotyped the PCR reads. The table records 7,500 to 8,500 clones, roughly 25% of them present only once. The CDR3 is 13 amino acids. Trimming took 3 bases from V and 2 from J, leaving 6 bases between them. Germline CDR1 and CDR2: SGHVS and FNYEAQ. The sequence was collected from a female donor with papillary thyroid cancer or a benign thyroid nodule (not recorded which). Some clones in this sample may be carry-over from other donors' samples. This rearrangement joins TRBV7-6 to TRBJ2-3; unclear D gene. The specimen sequenced was tumor tissue. CDR3 nucleotide sequence: TGTGCCAGCAGCTTGTACCCCACAGATACGCAGTATTTT. This codes for CASSLYPTDTQYF.